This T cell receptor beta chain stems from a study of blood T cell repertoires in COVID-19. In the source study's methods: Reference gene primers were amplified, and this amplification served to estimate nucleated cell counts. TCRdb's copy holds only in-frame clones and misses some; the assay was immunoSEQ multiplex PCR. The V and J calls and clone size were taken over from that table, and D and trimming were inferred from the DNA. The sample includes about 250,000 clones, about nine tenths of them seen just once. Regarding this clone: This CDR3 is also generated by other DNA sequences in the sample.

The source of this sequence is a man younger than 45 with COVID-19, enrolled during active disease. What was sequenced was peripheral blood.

In DNA, the CDR3 is TGTGCCAGCAGCGACAACAGGGCTAACTATGGCTACACCTTC. It translates to CASSDNRANYGYTF. The chain is built from TRBV9 and TRBJ1-2; D possibly corresponds to TRBD1 (6 bases). The CDR3 is 14 residues long. Germline CDR1 is SGDLS and CDR2 is YYNGEE. Trimming removed 3 bases at V and 0 bases at J, with 9 bases between.